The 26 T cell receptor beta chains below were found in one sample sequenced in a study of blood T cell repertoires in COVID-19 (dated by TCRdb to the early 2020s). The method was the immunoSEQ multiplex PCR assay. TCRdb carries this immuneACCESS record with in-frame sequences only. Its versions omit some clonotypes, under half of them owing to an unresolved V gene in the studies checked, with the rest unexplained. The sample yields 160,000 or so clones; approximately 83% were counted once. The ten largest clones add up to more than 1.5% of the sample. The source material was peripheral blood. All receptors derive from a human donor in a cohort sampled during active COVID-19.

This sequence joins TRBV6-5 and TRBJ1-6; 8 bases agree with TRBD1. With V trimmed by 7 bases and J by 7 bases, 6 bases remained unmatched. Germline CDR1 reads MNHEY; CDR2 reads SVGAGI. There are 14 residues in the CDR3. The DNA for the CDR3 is TGTGCCAGCACCCCGACAGGGGTGAATTCACCCCTCCACTTT. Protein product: CASTPTGVNSPLHF.

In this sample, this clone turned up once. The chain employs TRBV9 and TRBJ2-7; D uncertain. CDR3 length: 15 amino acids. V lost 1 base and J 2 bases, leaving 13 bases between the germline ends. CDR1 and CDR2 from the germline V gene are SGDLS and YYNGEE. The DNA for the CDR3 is TGTGCCAGCAGCGTAAATCAAGCACCCCCCTACGAGCAGTACTTC. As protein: CASSVNQAPPYEQYF.

In DNA, the CDR3 is TGTGCCAGCAGCAGGAGCGGGAGAGGTCGGGGCGGGGAGCTGTTTTTT. It translates to CASSRSGRGRGGELFF. J is TRBJ2-2 and V is TRBV14; 8 nucleotides agree with TRBD2. This CDR3 region has 16 residues. The junction had 12 bases not matched to a gene; V was cut back by 5 bases and J by 7 bases. Germline assignment: CDR1 SGHDN and CDR2 FVKESK.

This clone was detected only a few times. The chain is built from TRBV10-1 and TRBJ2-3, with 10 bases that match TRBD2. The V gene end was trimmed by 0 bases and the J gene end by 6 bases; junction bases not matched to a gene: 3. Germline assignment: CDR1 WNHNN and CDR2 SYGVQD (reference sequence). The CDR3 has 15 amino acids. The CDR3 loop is CASSESLAGADTQYF. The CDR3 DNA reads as TGCGCCAGCAGTGAGTCCCTAGCGGGAGCGGATACGCAGTATTTT.

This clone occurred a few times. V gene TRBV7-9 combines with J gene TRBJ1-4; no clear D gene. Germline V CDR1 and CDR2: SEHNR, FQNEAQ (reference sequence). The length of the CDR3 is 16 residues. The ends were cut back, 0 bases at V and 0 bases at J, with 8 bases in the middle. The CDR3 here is CASSLARSATNEKLFF. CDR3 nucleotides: TGTGCCAGCAGCTTAGCCCGGTCCGCAACTAATGAAAAACTGTTTTTT.

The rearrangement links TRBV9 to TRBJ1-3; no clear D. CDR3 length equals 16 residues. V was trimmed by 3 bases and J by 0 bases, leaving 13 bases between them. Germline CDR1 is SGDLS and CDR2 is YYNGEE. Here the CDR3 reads CASSARQSASGNTIYF. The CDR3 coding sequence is TGTGCCAGCAGCGCGAGGCAGTCCGCCTCTGGAAACACCATATATTTT.

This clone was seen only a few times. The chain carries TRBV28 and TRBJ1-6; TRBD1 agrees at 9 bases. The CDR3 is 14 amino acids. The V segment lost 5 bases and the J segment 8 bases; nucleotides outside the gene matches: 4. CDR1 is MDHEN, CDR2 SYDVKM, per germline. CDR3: CASSVDRGDSPLHF. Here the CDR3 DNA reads TGTGCCAGCAGTGTGGACAGGGGTGATTCACCCCTCCACTTT. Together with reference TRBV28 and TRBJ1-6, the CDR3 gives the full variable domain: DVKVTQSSRYLVKRTGEKVFLECVQDMDHENMFWYRQDPGLGLRLIYFSYDVKMKEKGDIPEGYSVSREKKERFSLILESASTNQTSMYLCASSVDRGDSPLHFGNGTRLTVT.

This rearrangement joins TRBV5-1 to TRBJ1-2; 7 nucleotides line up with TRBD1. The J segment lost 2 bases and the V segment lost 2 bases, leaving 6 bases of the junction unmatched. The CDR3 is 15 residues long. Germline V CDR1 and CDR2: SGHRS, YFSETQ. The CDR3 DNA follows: TGCGCCAGCAGCTTTTCGGGGGACAGCAACTATGGCTACACCTTC. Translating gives CASSFSGDSNYGYTF. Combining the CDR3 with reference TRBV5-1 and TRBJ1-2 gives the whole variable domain KAGVTQTPRYLIKTRGQQVTLSCSPISGHRSVSWYQQTPGQGLQFLFEYFSETQRNKGNFPGRFSGRQFSNSRSEMNVSTLELGDSALYLCASSFSGDSNYGYTFGSGTRLTVV.

The CDR3 coding sequence is TGTGCCAGCATCGGAGCGACCCGGGGGACAGATACGCAGTATTTT. Amino acid sequence: CASIGATRGTDTQYF. The chain recombines TRBV28 with TRBJ2-3, with D tentatively TRBD2 (6 bases). The length of the CDR3 is 15 residues. Per the germline V gene, CDR1 is MDHEN and CDR2 is SYDVKM. Trimming pared 7 bases from V and 3 bases from J, leaving 17 bases between. Combining the CDR3 with reference TRBV28 and TRBJ2-3 gives the whole variable domain DVKVTQSSRYLVKRTGEKVFLECVQDMDHENMFWYRQDPGLGLRLIYFSYDVKMKEKGDIPEGYSVSREKKERFSLILESASTNQTSMYLCASIGATRGTDTQYFGPGTRLTVL.

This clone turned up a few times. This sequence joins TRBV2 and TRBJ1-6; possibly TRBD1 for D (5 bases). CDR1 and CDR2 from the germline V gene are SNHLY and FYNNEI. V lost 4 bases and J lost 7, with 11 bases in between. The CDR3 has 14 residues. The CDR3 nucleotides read TGTGCCAGCAGTGGAGGGGAGGCCAATTCACCCCTCCACTTT. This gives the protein CASSGGEANSPLHF.

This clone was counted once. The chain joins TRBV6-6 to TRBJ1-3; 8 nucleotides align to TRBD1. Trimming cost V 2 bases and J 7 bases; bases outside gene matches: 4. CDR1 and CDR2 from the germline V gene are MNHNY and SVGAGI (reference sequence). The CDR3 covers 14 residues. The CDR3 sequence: CASSYLGQANTIYF. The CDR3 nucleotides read TGTGCCAGCAGTTACCTGGGACAGGCCAACACCATATATTTT.

For the CDR3, the DNA is TGCGCCAGCAGCAACACAGGGATCTATGGCTACACCTTC. Amino acid sequence: CASSNTGIYGYTF. This sequence joins TRBV4-1 and TRBJ1-2; D is perhaps TRBD1 (6 bases). V was shortened by 5 bases and J by 4 bases, with 11 bases between the two germline ends. From germline, CDR1 is MGHRA and CDR2 YSYEKL. This CDR3 is built from 13 residues.

CDR3 sequence reads: CASSIGLAGGANVLTF. The CDR3 DNA reads TGTGCCAGTAGTATCGGGTTAGCTGGTGGGGCCAACGTCCTGACTTTC. This sequence joins TRBV19 and TRBJ2-6; D is ambiguous. CDR1 and CDR2 from the germline V gene are LNHDA and SQIVND (reference sequence). The CDR3 extends over 16 amino acids. V lost 3 bases and J lost 3, with 12 bases in between.

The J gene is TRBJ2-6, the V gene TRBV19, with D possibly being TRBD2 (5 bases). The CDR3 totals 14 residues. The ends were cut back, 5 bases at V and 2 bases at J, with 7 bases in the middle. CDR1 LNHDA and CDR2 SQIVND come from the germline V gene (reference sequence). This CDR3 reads CASSQEAGANVLTF. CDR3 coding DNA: TGTGCCAGTAGTCAGGAGGCTGGGGCCAACGTCCTGACTTTC.

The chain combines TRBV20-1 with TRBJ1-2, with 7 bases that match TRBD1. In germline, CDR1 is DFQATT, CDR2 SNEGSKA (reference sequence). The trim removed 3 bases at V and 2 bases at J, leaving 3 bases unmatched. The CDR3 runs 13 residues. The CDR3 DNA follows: TGCAGTGCTAGTGAGGACAGGAACTATGGCTACACCTTC. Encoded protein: CSASEDRNYGYTF.

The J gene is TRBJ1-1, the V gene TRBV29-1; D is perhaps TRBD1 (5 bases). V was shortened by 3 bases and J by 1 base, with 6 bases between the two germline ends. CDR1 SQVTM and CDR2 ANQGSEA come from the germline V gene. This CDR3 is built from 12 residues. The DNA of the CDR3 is TGCAGCGTTGATAGGGGGAACACTGAAGCTTTCTTT. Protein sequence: CSVDRGNTEAFF.

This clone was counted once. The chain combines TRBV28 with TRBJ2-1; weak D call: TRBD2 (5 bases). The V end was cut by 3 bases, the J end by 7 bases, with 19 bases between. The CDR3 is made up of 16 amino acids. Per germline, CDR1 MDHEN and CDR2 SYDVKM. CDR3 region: CASSFLVGEGKNEQFF. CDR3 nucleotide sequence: TGTGCCAGCAGTTTTTTAGTGGGAGAGGGTAAGAATGAGCAGTTCTTC.

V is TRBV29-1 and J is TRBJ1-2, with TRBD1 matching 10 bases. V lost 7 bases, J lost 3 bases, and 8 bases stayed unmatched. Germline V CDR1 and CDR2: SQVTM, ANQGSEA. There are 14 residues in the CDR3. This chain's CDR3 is CSATPTGGYYGYTF. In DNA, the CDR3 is TGCAGCGCGACCCCGACAGGGGGCTACTATGGCTACACCTTC. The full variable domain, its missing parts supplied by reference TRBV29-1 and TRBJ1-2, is SAVISQKPSRDICQRGTSLTIQCQVDSQVTMMFWYRQQPGQSLTLIATANQGSEATYESGFVIDKFPISRPNLTFSTLTVSNMSPEDSSIYLCSATPTGGYYGYTFGSGTRLTVV.

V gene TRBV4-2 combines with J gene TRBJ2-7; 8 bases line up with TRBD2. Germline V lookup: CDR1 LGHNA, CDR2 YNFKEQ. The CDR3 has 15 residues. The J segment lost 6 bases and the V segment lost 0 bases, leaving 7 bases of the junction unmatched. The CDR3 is CASSQEGGGHREQYF. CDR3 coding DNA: TGTGCCAGCAGCCAAGAGGGCGGGGGGCATCGCGAGCAGTACTTC.

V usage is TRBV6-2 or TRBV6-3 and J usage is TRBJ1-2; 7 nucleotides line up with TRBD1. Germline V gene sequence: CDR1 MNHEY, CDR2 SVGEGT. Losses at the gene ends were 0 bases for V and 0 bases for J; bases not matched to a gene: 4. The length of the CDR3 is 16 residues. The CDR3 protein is CASSYSTGQANYGYTF. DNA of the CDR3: TGTGCCAGCAGTTACTCGACCGGACAGGCTAACTATGGCTACACCTTC.

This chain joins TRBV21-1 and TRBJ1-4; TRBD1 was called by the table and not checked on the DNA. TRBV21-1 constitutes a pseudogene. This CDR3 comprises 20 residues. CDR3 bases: TGTGCCAGCAGCAAAAAGAGGGGGGACAGGGGAGTTACAACTAATGAAAAACTGTTTTTT. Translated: CASSKKRGDRGVTTNEKLFF.

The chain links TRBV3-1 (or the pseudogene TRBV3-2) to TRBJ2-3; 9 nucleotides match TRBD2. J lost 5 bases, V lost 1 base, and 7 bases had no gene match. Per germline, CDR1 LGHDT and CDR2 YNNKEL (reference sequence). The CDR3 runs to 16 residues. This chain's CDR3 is CASSQVSGSGLDTQYF. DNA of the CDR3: TGTGCCAGCAGCCAAGTTAGCGGGAGCGGTTTAGATACGCAGTATTTT.

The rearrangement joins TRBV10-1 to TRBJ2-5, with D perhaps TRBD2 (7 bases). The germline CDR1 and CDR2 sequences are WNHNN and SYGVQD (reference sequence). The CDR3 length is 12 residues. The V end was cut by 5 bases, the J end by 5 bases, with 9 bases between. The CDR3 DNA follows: TGCGCCAGCAGTAGGGGGGGTGAGACCCAGTACTTC. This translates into CASSRGGETQYF.

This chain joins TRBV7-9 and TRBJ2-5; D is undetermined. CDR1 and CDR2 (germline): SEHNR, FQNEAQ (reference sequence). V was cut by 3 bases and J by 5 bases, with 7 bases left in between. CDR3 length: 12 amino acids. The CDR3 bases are TGTGCCAGCAGCTTCCCAGCGGAGACCCAGTACTTC. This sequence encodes CASSFPAETQYF.

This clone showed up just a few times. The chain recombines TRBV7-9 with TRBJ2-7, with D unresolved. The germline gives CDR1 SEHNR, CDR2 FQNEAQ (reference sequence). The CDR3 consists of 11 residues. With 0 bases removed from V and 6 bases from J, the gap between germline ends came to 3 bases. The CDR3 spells CASSLAAEQYF. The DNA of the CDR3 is TGTGCCAGCAGCTTAGCGGCCGAGCAGTACTTC.

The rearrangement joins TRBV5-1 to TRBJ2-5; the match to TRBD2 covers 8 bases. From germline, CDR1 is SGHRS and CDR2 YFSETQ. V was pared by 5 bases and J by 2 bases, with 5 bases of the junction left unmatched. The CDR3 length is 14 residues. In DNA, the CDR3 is TGCGCCAGCAGGCTCATAGCGGGACAAGAGACCCAGTACTTC. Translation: CASRLIAGQETQYF.